This passage covers 26 T cell receptor beta chains from one sample sequenced in a study of CD8 T cells in Susac syndrome. Reverse transcription used roughly 0.45 to 1 ug RNA and random hexamers. TCRdb called the immunoSEQ multiplex PCR reads again in MiXCR, with one record for every CDR3 protein. Of 120,000 or so distinct CDR3 sequences in the sample, 90% to 95% were seen once. Sequencing was done on a sample of CD8+ T cells from PBMCs. These receptors all come from a human donor with Susac syndrome.

In its sample, this clonotype was seen once. The gene calls are TRBV12-3 or TRBV12-4 and TRBJ1-2; D unresolved. CDR3 length: 12 residues. Deletions cut 6 bases from V and 5 bases from J, with 10 bases between. The CDR3 DNA is TGTGCCAGCAGACCATTGGGGTATGGCTACACCTTC. Translation: CASRPLGYGYTF.

This clonotype was seen only once. This chain connects TRBV9 to TRBJ2-7; 10 positions agree with TRBD1. V shed 0 bases and J 7 bases; nucleotides not matched to a gene: 10. Germline assignment: CDR1 SGDLS and CDR2 YYNGEE. The CDR3 spans 16 residues. For the CDR3, the DNA is TGTGCCAGCAGCGTAGGGGGACAGGGGACCGTTTTAGAGCAGTACTTC. This codes for CASSVGGQGTVLEQYF.

The chain uses TRBV9 and TRBJ2-7, with D perhaps matching TRBD1 (5 bases). This CDR3 has 15 amino acids. With 2 bases removed from V and 0 bases from J, the gap between germline ends came to 12 bases. Germline lookup yields CDR1 SGDLS and CDR2 YYNGEE. This CDR3 reads CASSVLPDSSYEQYF. In DNA, the CDR3 is TGTGCCAGCAGCGTTTTACCCGACAGCTCCTACGAGCAGTACTTC.

A single count supports this clonotype. The chain combines TRBV4-3 with TRBJ2-1, with D possibly TRBD1 on 6 matching bases. The germline gives CDR1 LGHNA, CDR2 YSLEER. CDR3 length equals 16 residues. V dropped 4 bases and J dropped 2 bases, with 15 bases sitting between them. The chain's CDR3 is CASSPRDGDTYNEQFF. DNA of the CDR3: TGCGCCAGCAGCCCTCGGGACGGGGACACCTACAATGAGCAGTTCTTC.

The chain combines TRBV11-2 with TRBJ1-1; 7 bases align to TRBD1. Germline assignment: CDR1 SGHAT and CDR2 FQNNGV. V was pared by 4 bases and J by 8 bases, with 4 bases of the junction left unmatched. The CDR3 covers 12 residues. The DNA for the CDR3 is TGTGCCAGCAGCTGGGGACAGCCAGAAGCTTTCTTT. As protein: CASSWGQPEAFF.

CDR3 region: CASSLELDFTGELFF. The CDR3 DNA is TGTGCCAGCAGTTTAGAACTAGACTTCACCGGGGAGCTGTTTTTT. V usage is TRBV12-3 or TRBV12-4 and J usage is TRBJ2-2; a possible D gene is TRBD2 (5 bases). V lost 1 base to trimming and J lost 4 bases, with 10 bases between them. CDR3 length: 15 amino acids.

V is TRBV19 and J is TRBJ2-1; D not resolved. The germline gives CDR1 LNHDA, CDR2 SQIVND (reference sequence). CDR3 length equals 13 residues. The V and J ends lost 3 bases and 2 bases respectively, with 5 bases between them. The CDR3 region is CASSIGTYNEQFF. The CDR3 nucleotides read TGTGCCAGTAGTATCGGCACCTACAATGAGCAGTTCTTC.

The V call is TRBV6-5, the J call TRBJ2-3; D possibly corresponds to TRBD1 (6 bases). The length of the CDR3 is 14 residues. The V end lost 5 bases, the J end lost 4 bases, and 13 bases lay between the germline ends. From germline, CDR1 is MNHEY and CDR2 SVGAGI. The CDR3 bases are TGTGCCAGCAGTCTCACAGGGTTTGCAGATACGCAGTATTTT. This gives the protein CASSLTGFADTQYF.

J is TRBJ2-2 and V is TRBV7-9, with a tentative D call TRBD1 (6 bases). The CDR3 loop spans 18 amino acids. Germline CDR1 SEHNR, CDR2 FQNEAQ (reference sequence). V was clipped by 5 bases and J by 5 bases, with 24 bases between them. The CDR3 reads CASSPYPHNLQGTGELFF. The DNA for the CDR3 is TGTGCCAGCAGCCCCTACCCCCACAATCTACAGGGTACCGGGGAGCTGTTTTTT.

The chain links TRBV20-1 to TRBJ2-1; D may be TRBD2 (5 bases). The CDR3 consists of 16 residues. Per germline, CDR1 DFQATT and CDR2 SNEGSKA (reference sequence). Deletions cut 6 bases from V and 0 bases from J, with 18 bases between. CDR3 bases: TGCAGTGCCACGGGTTTTGAGCGGAGCTCCTACAATGAGCAGTTCTTC. This codes for CSATGFERSSYNEQFF.

The chain couples TRBV20-1 to TRBJ2-1, with 7 positions matching TRBD1. The CDR3 runs to 18 residues. The germline gives CDR1 DFQATT, CDR2 SNEGSKA (reference sequence). With V trimmed by 3 bases and J by 8 bases, 22 bases remained unmatched. CDR3 amino acids: CSARDFNEGAHQVYEQFF. The CDR3 bases are TGCAGTGCTAGGGACTTCAACGAGGGGGCCCATCAGGTGTATGAGCAGTTCTTC.

The chain has TRBV6-6 and TRBJ1-2; D remains ambiguous. The CDR3 runs to 16 residues. Trimming removed 2 bases from V and 3 bases from J, with 16 bases in between. CDR1 is MNHNY, CDR2 SVGAGI, per germline (reference sequence). This chain's CDR3 is CASSYPPLTDHYGYTF. The CDR3 DNA is TGTGCCAGCAGTTACCCCCCCCTGACCGATCACTATGGCTACACCTTC.

The chain employs TRBV5-6 and TRBJ2-2; 9 bases agree with TRBD2. The junction had 15 bases not matched to a gene; V was cut back by 7 bases and J by 2 bases. The V gene's germline CDR1 is SGHDT and CDR2 YYEEEE. This CDR3 has 18 amino acids. The CDR3 spells CASGDRRVAGVNTGELFF. CDR3 bases: TGTGCCAGCGGAGACAGGCGGGTAGCGGGAGTTAACACCGGGGAGCTGTTTTTT. Full variable domain (remainder filled in from reference TRBV5-6 and TRBJ2-2): DAGVTQSPTHLIKTRGQQVTLRCSPKSGHDTVSWYQQALGQGPQFIFQYYEEEERQRGNFPDRFSGHQFPNYSSELNVNALLLGDSALYLCASGDRRVAGVNTGELFFGEGSRLTVL.

V and J are TRBV25-1 and TRBJ2-2, with 7 bases aligning to TRBD2. Germline V CDR1 and CDR2: MGHDK, SYGVNS. This CDR3 contains 15 residues. V lost 2 bases, J lost 3 bases, and 3 bases stayed unmatched. The CDR3 nucleotides are TGTGCCAGCAGTGAACGCGGGAGAGACACCGGGGAGCTGTTTTTT. This translates into CASSERGRDTGELFF. Full variable domain (remainder filled in from reference TRBV25-1 and TRBJ2-2): EADIYQTPRYLVIGTGKKITLECSQTMGHDKMYWYQQDPGMELHLIHYSYGVNSTEKGDLSSESTVSRIRTEHFPLTLESARPSHTSQYLCASSERGRDTGELFFGEGSRLTVL.

The chain couples TRBV5-1 to TRBJ2-7; no definite D call. The germline V and J ends were trimmed by 0 bases and 4 bases, with 8 bases remaining between them. This CDR3 region has 13 residues. In germline, CDR1 is SGHRS, CDR2 YFSETQ. This chain's CDR3 is CASSLEMGYEQYF. In DNA, the CDR3 is TGCGCCAGCAGCTTGGAGATGGGTTACGAGCAGTACTTC.

The chain joins TRBV4-2 to TRBJ2-3; D may be TRBD2 (7 bases). Germline V lookup: CDR1 LGHNA, CDR2 YNFKEQ. V lost 4 bases, J lost 0 bases, and 20 bases lay in between. The CDR3 has 18 amino acids. CDR3 sequence reads: CASSPTTGGQGSTDTQYF. The CDR3 DNA is TGTGCCAGCAGCCCCACGACGGGGGGCCAGGGAAGCACAGATACGCAGTATTTT.

The chain recombines TRBV19 with TRBJ2-2; 7 nucleotides agree with TRBD2. The J segment lost 7 bases and the V segment lost 10 bases, leaving 12 bases of the junction unmatched. Germline V CDR1 and CDR2: LNHDA, SQIVND (reference sequence). CDR3 size: 14 residues. The chain's CDR3 is CATRWEGSFGELFF. The DNA of the CDR3 is TGTGCCACCCGGTGGGAGGGGAGCTTCGGGGAGCTGTTTTTT. The full variable domain, with the rest looked up from reference TRBV19 and TRBJ2-2, is DGGITQSPKYLFRKEGQNVTLSCEQNLNHDAMYWYRQDPGQGLRLIYYSQIVNDFQKGDIAEGYSVSREKKESFPLTVTSAQKNPTAFYLCATRWEGSFGELFFGEGSRLTVL.

The chain couples TRBV4-1 to TRBJ1-2; D ambiguous. The germline V gene has CDR1 MGHRA and CDR2 YSYEKL. Trimming removed 1 base at V and 3 bases at J, with 6 bases between. The CDR3 spans 13 residues. This chain's CDR3 is CASSQAQDYGYTF. The CDR3 nucleotides are TGCGCCAGCAGCCAAGCGCAGGACTATGGCTACACCTTC.

The chain employs TRBV29-1 and TRBJ2-5; 7 positions agree with TRBD1. The CDR3 covers 11 residues. The ends lost 4 bases at V and 5 bases at J; junction bases unmatched: 1. The germline V gene has CDR1 SQVTM and CDR2 ANQGSEA. As DNA, the CDR3 is TGCAGCGTTGGCAGGGGGGAGACCCAGTACTTC. It encodes CSVGRGETQYF.

The chain carries TRBV7-3 and TRBJ2-3, with 10 bases fitting TRBD2. Trimming at V came to 4 bases and at J to 5 bases, leaving 3 bases not matched to a gene. CDR1 and CDR2 (germline): SGHTA, FQGTGA. CDR3 size: 14 residues. In nucleotides, the CDR3 is TGTGCCAGCAGCTCAAGCGGGGGGGGAGATACGCAGTATTTT. Translated: CASSSSGGGDTQYF.

This chain joins TRBV7-2 and TRBJ2-1; D tentatively reads TRBD1 or TRBD2 (5 bases each). Looked up from germline, CDR1 is SGHTA and CDR2 is FQGNSA. Trimming left V 5 bases short and J 9 bases short, with 11 bases between. This CDR3 region has 12 residues. CDR3 protein: CASSQGVPEQFF. The CDR3 DNA reads TGTGCCAGCAGCCAGGGAGTTCCTGAGCAGTTCTTC.

The rearrangement joins TRBV4-2 to TRBJ1-5; D uncertain. The length of the CDR3 is 17 residues. Between the trimmed V and J ends, which lost 0 bases and 5 bases, there was a span of 17 bases. Germline V lookup: CDR1 LGHNA, CDR2 YNFKEQ. The CDR3 DNA reads TGTGCCAGCAGCCAAGACGGGCCGGCCGGGGAGTATCAGCCCCAGCATTTT. Translating it yields CASSQDGPAGEYQPQHF.

This clonotype came up once. This chain connects TRBV12-3 or TRBV12-4 to TRBJ2-7; D is possibly TRBD1 (6 bases). V was cut by 6 bases and J by 2 bases, with 17 bases left in between. The CDR3 consists of 15 residues. This CDR3 reads CASSSLSAGAYEQYF. The CDR3 nucleotides are TGTGCCAGCAGCTCCCTGTCGGCAGGGGCCTACGAGCAGTACTTC.

This chain uses TRBV4-1 with TRBJ1-5; the D gene is possibly TRBD1 (5 bases). The germline CDR1 and CDR2 sequences are MGHRA and YSYEKL. CDR3 length: 15 residues. Trimming removed 1 base at V and 4 bases at J, with 11 bases between. The CDR3 sequence is CASSQVLGGNQPQHF. The CDR3 DNA is TGCGCCAGCAGCCAAGTTTTGGGGGGTAATCAGCCCCAGCATTTT.

A few counts support this clonotype. The V gene is TRBV7-6, the J gene TRBJ1-2; TRBD1 might be the D (6 bases). This CDR3 region has 14 residues. In germline, CDR1 is SGHVS, CDR2 FNYEAQ. Trimming stripped 5 bases from V and 4 bases from J, with 14 bases between. CDR3 nucleotide sequence: TGTGCCAGCAGCCCCTCAGGGGCAGGCTATGGCTACACCTTC. This codes for CASSPSGAGYGYTF.

The chain links TRBV6-1 to TRBJ2-5; 14 positions agree with TRBD2. Germline trimming cut 6 bases from V and 5 bases from J; bases unmatched to any gene: 8. The CDR3 contains 16 residues. The germline CDR1 and CDR2 sequences are MNHNS and SASEGT. This CDR3 is CASSLTGTSGGETQYF. The DNA of the CDR3 is TGTGCCAGCAGCCTAACCGGGACTAGCGGGGGTGAGACCCAGTACTTC.